The 12 T cell receptor beta chains reported below all come from one sample, sequenced in a study of OX40 agonist ivuxolimab in advanced cancers. TCRdb's table, derived via immunoSEQ multiplex PCR, lists solely in-frame clones and lacks some. Of tens of thousands of clones in the sample, roughly nine tenths were seen once. This specimen consisted of CD4+ or CD8+ T cells sorted from blood, obtained in a trial of the OX40 agonist ivuxolimab. The receptor set was obtained from an adult with an advanced solid tumor such as melanoma, head and neck, liver or kidney cancer.

V is TRBV29-1 and J is TRBJ2-1, with 9 bases aligning to TRBD2. From germline, CDR1 is SQVTM and CDR2 ANQGSEA. V lost 2 bases and J lost 6; bases outside the gene matches: 8. The length of the CDR3 is 15 residues. CDR3 in DNA: TGCAGCGTTGAACTAGCGGGACGGTTAGTCAATGAGCAGTTCTTC. Amino acids: CSVELAGRLVNEQFF.

The V and J genes are TRBV5-1 and TRBJ2-1; 11 bases map to TRBD2. The CDR3 length is 15 residues. From germline, CDR1 is SGHRS and CDR2 YFSETQ. Unmatched junction bases numbered 4, after V lost 5 bases and J lost 3 bases. CDR3 sequence reads: CASRDLAGGYNEQFF. CDR3 DNA sequence: TGCGCCAGCAGAGATCTAGCGGGAGGCTACAATGAGCAGTTCTTC. The variable domain in full, with the rest retrieved from reference TRBV5-1 and TRBJ2-1, is KAGVTQTPRYLIKTRGQQVTLSCSPISGHRSVSWYQQTPGQGLQFLFEYFSETQRNKGNFPGRFSGRQFSNSRSEMNVSTLELGDSALYLCASRDLAGGYNEQFFGPGTRLTVL.

The chain has TRBV5-5 and TRBJ2-7, with TRBD2 matching over 7 bases. The germline gives CDR1 SGHKS, CDR2 YYEKEE (reference sequence). The CDR3 is 14 amino acids. J was trimmed by 3 bases and V by 4 bases; bases with no gene match: 7. The CDR3 DNA sequence: TGTGCCAGCAGCCGTGGACTAGGGAGCTACGAGCAGTACTTC. Translated: CASSRGLGSYEQYF.

As DNA, the CDR3 is TGTGCCAGCAGCTTAGAAGCTGCCACTGAAGCTTTCTTT. Protein product: CASSLEAATEAFF. The V gene is TRBV11-2, the J gene TRBJ1-1; D is undetermined. The germline V gene has CDR1 SGHAT and CDR2 FQNNGV. The V end lost 0 bases, the J end lost 4 bases, and 6 bases lay between the germline ends. The CDR3 has 13 amino acids.

The chain combines TRBV14 with TRBJ2-1, with 10 bases identical to TRBD2. Trimming cost V 2 bases and J 4 bases; bases outside gene matches: 2. Germline loops: CDR1 SGHDN, CDR2 FVKESK. The CDR3 totals 15 residues. CDR3 nucleotides: TGTGCCAGCAGCCAATCGGGACTAGCGTACAATGAGCAGTTCTTC. Amino acids: CASSQSGLAYNEQFF.

The chain couples TRBV13 to TRBJ2-3; 11 bases match TRBD1. V gave up 5 bases and J gave up 5 bases; unmatched junction bases: 9. The CDR3 has 16 amino acids. Germline CDR1 and CDR2: PRHDT and FYEKMQ (reference sequence). The CDR3 region is CASSPGQGALIDTQYF. DNA of the CDR3: TGTGCCAGCAGCCCCGGACAGGGGGCGCTTATAGATACGCAGTATTTT.

The chain recombines TRBV19 with TRBJ1-2; no clear D gene. V lost 6 bases and J lost 3, with 17 bases in between. CDR3 length: 15 amino acids. Germline V gene data show CDR1 as LNHDA and CDR2 as SQIVND (reference sequence). The CDR3 DNA sequence: TGTGCCAGTAGCACTGCGCTGGGATTCGACTATGGCTACACCTTC. Amino acid sequence: CASSTALGFDYGYTF. The whole variable domain, remainder taken from reference TRBV19 and TRBJ1-2, is DGGITQSPKYLFRKEGQNVTLSCEQNLNHDAMYWYRQDPGQGLRLIYYSQIVNDFQKGDIAEGYSVSREKKESFPLTVTSAQKNPTAFYLCASSTALGFDYGYTFGSGTRLTVV.

The genes are TRBV5-6 and TRBJ2-5; TRBD1 agrees at 12 bases. CDR3 size: 15 residues. CDR1 is SGHDT and CDR2 is YYEEEE in the germline V gene. The V and J ends lost 3 bases and 4 bases, in that order; junction bases with no gene match: 4. The DNA for the CDR3 is TGTGCCAGCAGCTGGGGGACAGGGGGCAGAGAGACCCAGTACTTC. This codes for CASSWGTGGRETQYF.

The CDR3 sequence is CASSQEDSYGNTIYF. In DNA form, the CDR3 reads TGCGCCAGCAGCCAAGAAGACAGCTATGGAAACACCATATATTTT. The rearrangement links TRBV4-1 to TRBJ1-3, with D possibly being TRBD1 (5 bases). CDR1 and CDR2 from the germline V gene are MGHRA and YSYEKL. Trimming removed 0 bases from V and 3 bases from J, with 9 bases in between. The length of the CDR3 is 15 residues.

CDR3 nucleotides: TGTGCCAGCTCCCAGGACAGGGGATCCTACGAGCAGTACTTC. As protein: CASSQDRGSYEQYF. This sequence joins TRBV27 and TRBJ2-7, with 9 bases fitting TRBD1. Losses at the gene ends were 8 bases for V and 1 base for J; bases not matched to a gene: 6. The CDR3 has 14 residues. The V gene's germline CDR1 is MNHEY and CDR2 SMNVEV (reference sequence).

The chain has TRBV9 and TRBJ1-1, with 7 positions matching TRBD1. From germline, CDR1 is SGDLS and CDR2 YYNGEE. This CDR3 has 15 amino acids. After removal of 4 bases from V and 5 bases from J, the junction contained 11 bases not matched to a gene. The CDR3 reads CASSPSTGLWTEAFF. The CDR3 DNA reads TGTGCCAGCAGCCCCTCGACAGGGCTATGGACTGAAGCTTTCTTT.

This clone was detected only a few times. V is TRBV10-3 and J is TRBJ1-6; tentative D call: TRBD1 (5 bases). Trimming took off 0 bases at V and 9 bases at J, with 12 bases between the two ends. Germline CDR1 reads ENHRY; CDR2 reads SYGVKD. The CDR3 is 15 residues long. The CDR3 DNA reads as TGTGCCATCAGTGAGTCGACCCAAAGGGGTTCACCCCTCCACTTT. It yields the protein CAISESTQRGSPLHF.